These T cell receptor beta chains were read from a single sample in a study of T cell responses to AZD1222 COVID-19 vaccine. The table came from immunoSEQ multiplex PCR; TCRdb's copy has only in-frame clones and leaves some out. The data hold over 130,000 clones, with approximately 92% observed a single time. Source: peripheral blood, taken 28 days after the second AZD1222 dose. The receptors were gathered from an adult who received the AZD1222 COVID-19 vaccine. CDR3s include the opening cysteine and the closing phenylalanine or tryptophan. D genes are given only for firm matches. Clone size is stated in some rows and not others, as once, few, many or a class when expanded.

j_call,d_call,v_call,clone_size,cdr3_aa,cdr3_nt
TRBJ2-1,NA,TRBV9,NA,CASSATSSYNEQFF,TGTGCCAGCAGCGCGACTAGCTCCTACAATGAGCAGTTCTTC
TRBJ2-5,NA,TRBV4-3,NA,CASSQDLARWETQYF,TGCGCCAGCAGCCAAGATTTAGCACGGTGGGAGACCCAGTACTTC
TRBJ2-3,NA,TRBV29-1,NA,CSVEQANYPDTQYF,TGCAGCGTTGAACAAGCGAATTATCCAGATACGCAGTATTTT
TRBJ1-1,NA,TRBV6-5,NA,CASRSLGPNTEAFF,TGTGCCAGCAGGTCTCTTGGACCGAACACTGAAGCTTTCTTT
TRBJ2-5,NA,TRBV5-5,once,CASSWGMGGLGRETQYF,TGTGCCAGCAGCTGGGGGATGGGAGGATTGGGTCGGGAGACCCAGTACTTC
TRBJ1-4,NA,TRBV10-3,NA,CATTDTEKLFF,TGTGCCACCACGGACACCGAAAAACTGTTTTTT
TRBJ1-4,TRBD1,TRBV10-2,NA,CASSESGTVREKLFF,TGCGCCAGCAGTGAGTCAGGGACAGTGCGCGAAAAACTGTTTTTT
TRBJ2-7,NA,TRBV19,NA,CASSIDIGRVYEQYF,TGTGCCAGTAGTATAGATATAGGCCGAGTCTACGAGCAGTACTTC
TRBJ2-7,TRBD2,TRBV15,NA,CATSRETSGIYEQYF,TGTGCCACCAGCAGAGAGACTAGCGGGATTTACGAGCAGTACTTC
TRBJ2-2,NA,TRBV24-1,NA,CATSGLQAGANTGELFF,TGTGCCACCAGTGGCCTACAGGCTGGGGCGAACACCGGGGAGCTGTTTTTT
TRBJ2-7,TRBD1,TRBV15,NA,CATSRSQRTGGLYEQYF,TGTGCCACCAGCAGATCCCAAAGGACAGGGGGTCTCTACGAGCAGTACTTC
TRBJ1-6,NA,TRBV6-5,NA,CASSYGTGQSPLHF,TGTGCCAGCAGTTATGGAACAGGGCAATCACCCCTCCACTTT
TRBJ2-2,NA,TRBV6-6,once,CASSSSGPGELFF,TGTGCCAGCAGCAGCTCGGGACCCGGGGAGCTGTTTTTT
TRBJ1-3,NA,TRBV7-2,NA,CASSLILSSGNTIYF,TGTGCCAGCAGCTTAATTTTGAGCTCTGGAAACACCATATATTTT
TRBJ1-2,NA,TRBV5-1,NA,CASSWGPAEGGYTF,TGCGCCAGCAGCTGGGGTCCCGCCGAGGGCGGCTACACCTTC
TRBJ2-7,NA,TRBV30,NA,CAWSVREPGEQYF,TGTGCCTGGAGTGTACGGGAACCAGGCGAGCAGTACTTC
TRBJ2-1,TRBD2,TRBV29-1,NA,CSAQAGVPYNEQFF,TGCAGCGCTCAAGCGGGAGTCCCCTACAATGAGCAGTTCTTC
TRBJ1-6,TRBD1,TRBV28,once,CASRRGRQGAINSPLHF,TGTGCCAGCAGGCGAGGGCGGCAGGGGGCGATTAATTCACCCCTCCACTTT
TRBJ1-5,NA,TRBV15,once,CATSRENFGSNQPQHF,TGTGCCACCAGCAGAGAAAACTTCGGTAGCAATCAGCCCCAGCATTTT
TRBJ2-2,NA,TRBV7-7,NA,CASSGPTGGELFF,TGTGCCAGCAGCGGACCAACGGGCGGGGAGCTGTTTTTT
TRBJ1-1,NA,TRBV27,NA,CASSLGTEAFF,TGTGCCAGCAGCCTCGGAACTGAAGCTTTCTTT
TRBJ2-7,NA,TRBV3-1/TRBV3-2,NA,CASSQLSGGSADSYEQYF,TGTGCCAGCAGCCAACTTTCCGGGGGCTCAGCGGACTCCTACGAGCAGTACTTC
TRBJ1-2,NA,TRBV27,NA,CASRVICGYTF,TGTGCCAGCAGGGTTATTTGCGGCTACACCTTC
TRBJ2-3,TRBD2,TRBV28,once,CASSPTSGTGDTQYF,TGTGCCAGCAGTCCGACTAGCGGGACGGGAGATACGCAGTATTTT
TRBJ1-6,NA,TRBV6-2/TRBV6-3,NA,CASSPATSSSYNSPLHF,TGTGCCAGCAGTCCAGCGACGTCTAGCTCCTATAATTCACCCCTCCACTTT
TRBJ1-3,NA,TRBV6-5,NA,CASSYGSGSSGNTIYF,TGTGCCAGCAGTTACGGGTCAGGTAGTTCTGGAAACACCATATATTTT
TRBJ1-2,NA,TRBV12-2,NA,CASRTHGVTYGYTF,TGTGCAAGTCGCACCCATGGGGTTACCTATGGCTACACCTTC
TRBJ1-1,NA,TRBV12-3/TRBV12-4,NA,CASSIQVGLGAFF,TGTGCCAGCAGTATTCAGGTCGGATTAGGAGCTTTCTTT
TRBJ1-4,TRBD1,TRBV7-9,NA,CASSRATGFGNEKLFF,TGTGCCAGCAGCCGGGCGACAGGGTTCGGTAATGAAAAACTGTTTTTT
TRBJ2-3,TRBD1,TRBV2,once,CASGTGGADTQYF,TGTGCCAGCGGGACAGGGGGCGCGGATACGCAGTATTTT
TRBJ1-5,NA,TRBV11-2,once,CASSPGIEGQPQHF,TGTGCCAGCAGCCCGGGGATAGAGGGTCAGCCCCAGCATTTT
TRBJ1-1,TRBD1,TRBV9,NA,CASSTGSGTGFVGTEAFF,TGTGCCAGCAGCACGGGATCCGGGACAGGTTTTGTTGGCACTGAAGCTTTCTTT
TRBJ2-7,NA,TRBV29-1,NA,CSVETTGEGTYEQYF,TGCAGCGTTGAAACAACAGGCGAGGGTACCTACGAGCAGTACTTC
TRBJ1-4,TRBD1,TRBV29-1,NA,CSVQGVFTNEKLFF,TGCAGCGTACAGGGGGTTTTTACTAATGAAAAACTGTTTTTT
TRBJ1-2,TRBD1,TRBV6-2/TRBV6-3,NA,CASSLGQVHGYTF,TGTGCCAGCAGCCTCGGACAGGTCCATGGCTACACCTTC
TRBJ1-4,NA,TRBV19,NA,CASSIRGSNEKLFF,TGTGCCAGTAGTATCCGGGGGTCTAATGAAAAACTGTTTTTT
TRBJ1-5,NA,TRBV19,NA,CASQKNNQPQHF,TGTGCCAGCCAAAAGAATAATCAGCCCCAGCATTTT
TRBJ2-4,NA,TRBV5-1,NA,CASSWIYGVAKNIQYF,TGCGCCAGCAGCTGGATTTACGGGGTGGCCAAAAACATTCAGTACTTC
TRBJ1-1,NA,TRBV15,NA,CATSRDTGQNTEAFF,TGTGCCACCAGCAGAGACACGGGACAGAACACTGAAGCTTTCTTT
TRBJ1-2,TRBD1,TRBV6-5,NA,CASSYSTGETGYGYTF,TGTGCCAGCAGTTACTCGACAGGGGAAACCGGGTATGGCTACACCTTC
TRBJ2-1,NA,TRBV18,NA,CASSPKEGDSYNEQFF,TGTGCCAGCTCACCAAAGGAGGGAGACTCCTACAATGAGCAGTTCTTC
TRBJ1-2,NA,TRBV7-2,NA,CASSLGGYGYTF,TGTGCCAGCAGCTTAGGGGGGTATGGCTACACCTTC
TRBJ1-1,NA,TRBV2,NA,CASSGVGMNTEAFF,TGTGCCAGCAGTGGGGTTGGGATGAACACTGAAGCTTTCTTT
TRBJ2-2,NA,TRBV19,NA,CASSIPANTGELFF,TGTGCCAGTAGTATCCCAGCGAACACCGGGGAGCTGTTTTTT
TRBJ2-1,NA,TRBV2,NA,CASSWGQTLGEFF,TGTGCCAGCAGCTGGGGCCAAACCCTAGGGGAGTTCTTC
TRBJ1-1,NA,TRBV7-6,NA,CASSPVFGYTEAFF,TGTGCCAGCAGCCCTGTCTTCGGGTATACTGAAGCTTTCTTT
TRBJ1-2,NA,TRBV2,NA,CASSNRQSYGYTF,TGTGCCAGCAGTAACCGACAGTCCTATGGCTACACCTTC
TRBJ2-1,TRBD2,TRBV6-6,NA,CASSLPGLAPSKGSYNEQFF,TGTGCCAGCAGTCTCCCGGGACTAGCGCCCTCGAAGGGCTCCTACAATGAGCAGTTCTTC
TRBJ1-5,TRBD1,TRBV29-1,NA,CSAGDRRDQPQHF,TGCAGCGCCGGGGACAGAAGGGATCAGCCCCAGCATTTT
TRBJ2-7,NA,TRBV9,NA,CASGGLHEQYF,TGTGCCAGTGGGGGGCTCCACGAGCAGTACTTC
TRBJ1-3,NA,TRBV10-3,NA,CAISTPPRGISSGNTIYF,TGTGCCATCTCGACGCCCCCCCGTGGGATAAGCTCTGGAAACACCATATATTTT
TRBJ1-1,TRBD1,TRBV27,NA,CASSLSQGRWWAEAFF,TGTGCCAGCAGTTTGTCACAGGGGCGGTGGTGGGCTGAAGCTTTCTTT
TRBJ2-7,TRBD2,TRBV5-6,NA,CASSSGQLAGGGEQYF,TGTGCCAGCAGCAGTGGCCAGCTAGCGGGAGGAGGGGAGCAGTACTTC